A single sample is the source of the 11 T cell receptor beta chains below, sequenced in a study of T cells in Graves' hyperthyroidism and ophthalmopathy. It was RNA transcripts that yielded the amplified TCR beta CDR3 regions. Primed by the HTBI set, a first-round RT-PCR was run on the TCR CDR3. TCRdb re-called the multiplex PCR reads with MiXCR, one entry per CDR3 protein. The repertoire consists of about 600,000 distinct CDR3 sequences, with 16% occurring once and the leading ten covering roughly 3.4%. Material for sequencing was blood. These TCRs come from a woman in her thirties or forties with Graves' ophthalmopathy.

This clonotype was seen a few times. The rearrangement uses TRBV20-1 and TRBJ2-1; D remains ambiguous. Per germline, CDR1 DFQATT and CDR2 SNEGSKA (reference sequence). V was pared by 4 bases and J by 6 bases, with 7 bases between. The CDR3 has 11 residues. The CDR3 nucleotides read TGCAGTGCTAAGGGCGTCAATGAGCAGTTCTTC. Translating it yields CSAKGVNEQFF.

This clonotype came up many times. This chain joins TRBV2 and TRBJ1-1, with D possibly matching TRBD1 (5 bases). Looked up from germline, CDR1 is SNHLY and CDR2 is FYNNEI. Trimming took 2 bases from V and 6 from J, leaving 10 bases between them. The CDR3 is 13 residues long. This CDR3 is CASSESWGPEAFF. For the CDR3, the DNA is TGTGCCAGCAGTGAATCTTGGGGACCTGAAGCTTTCTTT.

This clonotype was counted between two and nine times. The rearrangement uses TRBV5-1 and TRBJ2-1; 15 nucleotides agree with TRBD2. The CDR3 contains 18 residues. Germline V gene sequence: CDR1 SGHRS, CDR2 YFSETQ. V was pared by 2 bases and J by 7 bases, with 10 bases of the junction left unmatched. This CDR3 reads CASSFKRTSGGAGNEQFF. The DNA of the CDR3 is TGCGCCAGCAGCTTCAAAAGGACTAGCGGGGGGGCGGGGAATGAGCAGTTCTTC.

The V gene is TRBV12-3 or TRBV12-4, the J gene TRBJ1-6; 7 nucleotides line up with TRBD1. This CDR3 has 14 residues. The V gene end was trimmed by 6 bases and the J gene end by 7 bases; junction bases not matched to a gene: 6. The CDR3 spells CASSRQGWNSPLHF. In DNA form, the CDR3 reads TGTGCCAGCAGCCGACAGGGTTGGAATTCACCCCTCCACTTT.

In its sample, this clonotype was seen once. This chain links TRBV6-1 with TRBJ2-2; D ambiguous. Germline V gives CDR1 MNHNS, CDR2 SASEGT. This CDR3 has 13 amino acids. Trimming stripped 8 bases from V and 7 bases from J, with 14 bases between. CDR3 nucleotide sequence: TGTGCCAGCGGGAACTCCCCCCACGGGGAGCTGTTTTTT. This sequence encodes CASGNSPHGELFF.

There are many counts of this clonotype. CDR3 sequence (DNA): TGTGCCAGCAGCCAAGAGTGGACTATCCGCTACGAGCAGTACTTC. Protein sequence: CASSQEWTIRYEQYF. The chain is built from TRBV3-1 and TRBJ2-7, with D perhaps TRBD2 (6 bases). Per the germline V gene, CDR1 is LGHDT and CDR2 is YNNKEL (reference sequence). The CDR3 is 15 residues long. Trimming cost V 0 bases and J 3 bases, with 12 bases left between them.

This clonotype was picked up many times. V usage is TRBV5-1 and J usage is TRBJ1-4; TRBD1 matches 7 bases. V was pared by 4 bases and J by 8 bases, with 11 bases of the junction left unmatched. Per germline, CDR1 SGHRS and CDR2 YFSETQ. The CDR3 consists of 15 residues. CDR3 protein: CASSSTGQLGEKLFF. The CDR3 DNA reads as TGCGCCAGCAGCAGCACGGGACAGCTAGGGGAAAAACTGTTTTTT.

The V gene is TRBV19, the J gene TRBJ1-1; 8 nucleotides agree with TRBD1. CDR1 and CDR2 from the germline V gene are LNHDA and SQIVND (reference sequence). Trimming at V came to 5 bases and at J to 1 base, leaving 6 bases not matched to a gene. The CDR3 is 15 residues long. The CDR3 is CASSVTGGSNTEAFF. CDR3 nucleotide sequence: TGTGCCAGTAGTGTCACAGGGGGATCGAACACTGAAGCTTTCTTT. Combining the CDR3 with reference TRBV19 and TRBJ1-1 gives the whole variable domain DGGITQSPKYLFRKEGQNVTLSCEQNLNHDAMYWYRQDPGQGLRLIYYSQIVNDFQKGDIAEGYSVSREKKESFPLTVTSAQKNPTAFYLCASSVTGGSNTEAFFGQGTRLTVV.

The chain uses TRBV2 and TRBJ2-3; 7 bases fit TRBD1. Germline CDR1 SNHLY, CDR2 FYNNEI. This CDR3 is 14 amino acids long. V lost 8 bases, J lost 4 bases, and 9 bases stayed unmatched. The CDR3 nucleotides read TGTGCCAGCGTGGGACAGCGCGGCCCAGATACGCAGTATTTT. Amino acids: CASVGQRGPDTQYF.

This clonotype was detected a few times. The V gene is TRBV5-1, the J gene TRBJ2-7; 8 bases align to TRBD1. This CDR3 spans 15 amino acids. The germline V gene encodes CDR1 SGHRS and CDR2 YFSETQ. V lost 0 bases, J lost 5 bases, and 7 bases stayed unmatched. The CDR3 DNA sequence: TGCGCCAGCAGCTTGGTCAACAGGGGGTGGGACGAGCAGTACTTC. Translation: CASSLVNRGWDEQYF.

The V call is TRBV11-3, the J call TRBJ2-7; 9 positions match TRBD1. Unmatched junction bases numbered 12, after V lost 4 bases and J lost 5 bases. Germline V CDR1 and CDR2: SGHNT, YENEEA. The CDR3 spans 16 residues. CDR3 protein: CASSSTGGDSLDEQYF. The CDR3 nucleotides read TGTGCCAGCAGCTCAACAGGGGGCGACTCCCTTGACGAGCAGTACTTC.